These 10 T cell receptor beta chains were sequenced from one sample in a study of shared clonotypes between healthy human individuals. The table came from immunoSEQ multiplex PCR; TCRdb's copy has only in-frame clones and leaves some out. The sample has more than 2,000,000 clones; approximately 93% are singletons. Specimen: naive CD4+ T cells from PBMCs. As for subset: CD45RA+ positively selected. Receptor source: a man younger than 30 in good health. Some clones in this sample may be carry-over from other donors' samples.

Notes on this clone: Other nucleotide sequences from this sample produce the same CDR3. The V and J genes are TRBV18 and TRBJ2-7; D possibly corresponds to TRBD1 (6 bases). This CDR3 contains 14 residues. V shed 3 bases and J shed 0 bases, with 9 bases lying between them. In germline, CDR1 is KGHSH, CDR2 LQKENI. The CDR3 is CASSPRTDSYEQYF. The CDR3 DNA is TGTGCCAGCTCACCGAGGACAGACTCCTACGAGCAGTACTTC.

This chain connects TRBV7-8 to TRBJ2-5; 11 bases are shared with TRBD2. The CDR3 is made up of 16 amino acids. V lost 1 base, J lost 5 bases, and 6 bases stayed unmatched. Germline V CDR1 and CDR2: SGHVS, FQNEAQ. The CDR3 sequence is CASSLDLAGGGETQYF. DNA for the CDR3: TGTGCCAGCAGCTTAGATTTAGCGGGAGGGGGTGAGACCCAGTACTTC. The full variable domain, with the rest looked up from reference TRBV7-8 and TRBJ2-5, is GAGVSQSPRYKVAKRGQDVALRCDPISGHVSLFWYQQALGQGPEFLTYFQNEAQLDKSGLPSDRFFAERPEGSVSTLKIQRTQQEDSAVYLCASSLDLAGGGETQYFGPGTRLLVL.

The chain uses TRBV28 and TRBJ1-5; possible D gene TRBD1, 5 bases. Trimming took 5 bases from V and 4 from J, leaving 12 bases between them. CDR3 size: 14 residues. CDR1 and CDR2 from the germline V gene are MDHEN and SYDVKM. The CDR3 loop reads CASSARGVNQPQHF. CDR3 nucleotides: TGTGCCAGCAGTGCACGGGGGGTAAATCAGCCCCAGCATTTT.

The chain carries TRBV5-1 and TRBJ2-3; no clear D gene. V dropped 4 bases and J dropped 0 bases, with 6 bases sitting between them. The CDR3 loop spans 13 amino acids. In germline, CDR1 is SGHRS, CDR2 YFSETQ. The CDR3 protein is CASSQLSTDTQYF. The CDR3 coding sequence is TGCGCCAGCAGCCAGCTTAGCACAGATACGCAGTATTTT.

V and J are TRBV7-9 and TRBJ2-5, with D perhaps TRBD1 or TRBD2 (6 bases each). The germline V and J ends were trimmed by 2 bases and 4 bases, with 14 bases remaining between them. CDR3 length: 15 residues. The V gene's germline CDR1 is SEHNR and CDR2 FQNEAQ (reference sequence). The CDR3 DNA follows: TGTGCCAGCAGCTTATGGGGGGCGGAAGGAGAGACCCAGTACTTC. Protein: CASSLWGAEGETQYF.

In this sample, this clone turned up once. CDR3 nucleotide sequence: TGTGCCAGCAGTGCTAACCTCCGAGAGACCCAGTACTTC. Translation gives CASSANLRETQYF. V gene TRBV2 combines with J gene TRBJ2-5; no clear D. V dropped 4 bases and J dropped 4 bases, with 10 bases sitting between them. The CDR3 sequence is 13 residues long. CDR1 and CDR2 (germline): SNHLY, FYNNEI.

The chain couples TRBV7-2 to TRBJ2-2; 8 bases are a match to TRBD1. J gave up 5 bases and V 5 bases, and 4 bases lay outside the gene matches. The CDR3 sequence is 14 residues long. CDR1 SGHTA and CDR2 FQGNSA come from the germline V gene. CDR3 sequence: CASSPWTGTGELFF. In DNA form, the CDR3 reads TGTGCCAGCAGCCCGTGGACAGGGACCGGGGAGCTGTTTTTT. Full variable domain (rest looked up from reference TRBV7-2 and TRBJ2-2): GAGVSQSPSNKVTEKGKDVELRCDPISGHTALYWYRQSLGQGLEFLIYFQGNSAPDKSGLPSDRFSAERTGGSVSTLTIQRTQQEDSAVYLCASSPWTGTGELFFGEGSRLTVL.

The chain joins TRBV4-3 to TRBJ1-5, with D possibly being TRBD1 (5 bases). This CDR3 contains 18 residues. The germline CDR1 and CDR2 sequences are LGHNA and YSLEER. The V and J ends lost 2 bases and 0 bases respectively, with 17 bases between them. CDR3 loop: CASSQLGQSSFSNQPQHF. The CDR3 DNA sequence: TGCGCCAGCAGCCAATTAGGACAATCATCGTTTAGCAATCAGCCCCAGCATTTT.

This rearrangement joins TRBV18 to TRBJ2-2, with D perhaps being TRBD1 or TRBD2 (5 bases each). Trimming removed 3 bases from V and 6 bases from J, with 11 bases in between. Germline V lookup: CDR1 KGHSH, CDR2 LQKENI. CDR3 size: 14 residues. CDR3 protein: CASSPDSGPGELFF. The DNA of the CDR3 is TGTGCCAGCTCACCTGACAGCGGACCCGGGGAGCTGTTTTTT.

V usage is TRBV11-2 and J usage is TRBJ2-3; D ambiguous. V was trimmed by 5 bases and J by 6 bases, leaving 9 bases between them. CDR1 is SGHAT and CDR2 is FQNNGV in the germline V gene. This CDR3 has 12 amino acids. CDR3 sequence (DNA): TGTGCCAGCAGCCTCGGGTGGGATACGCAGTATTTT. Protein product: CASSLGWDTQYF.